Following are 8 T cell receptor beta chains from one sample sequenced in a study of identical twins. TCRdb re-derived calls from the 5' RACE reads in MiXCR, one entry per CDR3 protein. Of just under 650,000 distinct CDR3 sequences in the sample, just over 7% were seen once. These same records also appear under a second study, on yellow fever vaccine responses in identical twins.

Sequenced material: PBMCs. These receptors were collected from a woman aged 18-35 years in good health.

This clonotype has more than one count but fewer than ten. V is TRBV20-1 and J is TRBJ1-5; a weak D match, TRBD1 (5 bases). The CDR3 sequence is 17 residues long. CDR1 and CDR2 from the germline V gene are DFQATT and SNEGSKA (reference sequence). V lost 3 bases, J lost 1 base, and 19 bases lay in between. CDR3 nucleotides: TGCAGTGCTAGGTCGGGACCGACCATGGGGAGCAATCAGCCCCAGCATTTT. Translated: CSARSGPTMGSNQPQHF.

This clonotype showed up many times. This sequence joins TRBV7-7 and TRBJ2-3; unclear D gene. Germline loops: CDR1 SSHAT, CDR2 FNYEAQ (reference sequence). V shed 0 bases and J shed 2 bases, with 3 bases lying between them. The length of the CDR3 is 13 residues. In DNA form, the CDR3 reads TGTGCCAGCAGCTTAGCCCACACAGATACGCAGTATTTT. It translates to CASSLAHTDTQYF.

This clonotype was observed many times. The V gene is TRBV7-8, the J gene TRBJ2-1, with 7 bases matching TRBD2. The CDR3 spans 15 residues. V trimming: 1 base; J trimming: 8 bases; junction bases outside the gene matches: 8. The V gene's germline CDR1 is SGHVS and CDR2 FQNEAQ. DNA for the CDR3: TGTGCCAGCAGCTTAGAGGCGGGAGTGGTCGATGAGCAGTTCTTC. Protein product: CASSLEAGVVDEQFF.

This clonotype was detected many times. The genes are TRBV28 and TRBJ2-1; 7 bases align to TRBD1. CDR1 and CDR2 from the germline V gene are MDHEN and SYDVKM. The CDR3 totals 16 residues. V was pared by 3 bases and J by 0 bases, with 5 bases of the junction left unmatched. The chain's CDR3 is CASSFQRGLSYNEQFF. CDR3 in DNA: TGTGCCAGCAGTTTTCAGAGGGGGCTCTCCTACAATGAGCAGTTCTTC.

The chain joins TRBV20-1 to TRBJ2-7; D may be TRBD1 (6 bases). CDR1 is DFQATT, CDR2 SNEGSKA, per germline (reference sequence). V shed 0 bases and J shed 2 bases, with 17 bases lying between them. CDR3 length: 16 amino acids. The CDR3 DNA reads as TGCAGTGCTAGAGACATCCGGGACACCTTCACCTACGAGCAGTACTTC. It is translated as CSARDIRDTFTYEQYF.

This clonotype was counted many times. This rearrangement joins TRBV6-2 or TRBV6-3 to TRBJ2-2, with 7 nucleotides matching TRBD2. In germline, CDR1 is MNHEY, CDR2 SVGEGT. The CDR3 sequence is 15 residues long. J lost 3 bases, V lost 2 bases, and 3 bases had no gene match. CDR3 DNA sequence: TGTGCCAGCAGTTACGCGGGGGAGGACACCGGGGAGCTGTTTTTT. This translates into CASSYAGEDTGELFF.

This clonotype was counted at least ten times. The chain employs TRBV5-1 and TRBJ2-1, with D unresolved. CDR1 and CDR2 from the germline V gene are SGHRS and YFSETQ. Trimming shortened V by 5 bases and J by 7 bases, and 13 bases separated the two germline ends. This CDR3 region has 13 residues. The CDR3 sequence: CASSLQRGNEQFF. In DNA, the CDR3 is TGCGCCAGCAGTCTCCAGCGAGGTAATGAGCAGTTCTTC.

This chain joins TRBV6-1 and TRBJ2-1; perhaps TRBD2 as D (7 bases). Germline V CDR1 and CDR2: MNHNS, SASEGT. The CDR3 is made up of 16 amino acids. Deletions cut 5 bases from V and 3 bases from J, with 17 bases between. The CDR3 reads CASSTPGGLNYNEQFF. The CDR3, as DNA: TGTGCCAGCAGTACCCCCGGGGGGCTTAACTACAATGAGCAGTTCTTC.